The 2 T cell receptor beta chains below all came from one sample that was sequenced in a study of blood T cell repertoires in COVID-19. Some clones are missing from TCRdb's copy, which holds only in-frame ones; the method was immunoSEQ multiplex PCR. The sample lists approximately 220,000 clones; 80% to 90% were seen once. Material for sequencing was peripheral blood. The receptors were sampled from a man in his forties with acute or convalescent COVID-19.

The rearrangement links TRBV9 to TRBJ1-1; maybe TRBD1 (6 bases). The V gene's germline CDR1 is SGDLS and CDR2 YYNGEE. The V and J ends lost 8 bases and 0 bases respectively, with 14 bases between them. This CDR3 is built from 14 residues. This chain's CDR3 is CARVSWGLNTEAFF. For the CDR3, the DNA is TGTGCCAGGGTTAGTTGGGGGCTGAACACTGAAGCTTTCTTT.

This clone was counted a few times. This chain uses TRBV19 with TRBJ2-7, with D maybe TRBD1 (6 bases). CDR3 size: 15 residues. The V gene's germline CDR1 is LNHDA and CDR2 SQIVND (reference sequence). Trimming took off 11 bases at V and 2 bases at J, with 22 bases between the two ends. The CDR3 sequence is CAASTAGTPPYEQYF. In nucleotides, the CDR3 is TGTGCCGCTAGTACTGCCGGGACACCACCCTACGAGCAGTACTTC. The full variable domain, its missing parts supplied by reference TRBV19 and TRBJ2-7, is DGGITQSPKYLFRKEGQNVTLSCEQNLNHDAMYWYRQDPGQGLRLIYYSQIVNDFQKGDIAEGYSVSREKKESFPLTVTSAQKNPTAFYLCAASTAGTPPYEQYFGPGTRLTVT.